This entry lists 19 T cell receptor beta chains sequenced from one sample in a study of low-dose radiotherapy and immunotherapy resistance in tumors. With TRAV- and TRBV-specific primers, first-strand cDNA was made, covering the alpha and beta chains. With a constant-region primer and a V-primer adapter, TCRs were subjected to roughly 18 PCR cycles of amplification. From the reads, TCRdb called clonotypes with MiXCR, one entry per CDR3 protein. The table lists around 100,000 distinct CDR3 sequences, roughly 20% of them singletons, with 9.5% to 15% in the top ten. Time point specified: after trial treatment. Indicated treatment: LDRT plus nivolumab, ipilimumab, low-dose cyclophosphamide and aspirin (RACIN trial). This specimen consisted of PBMCs, obtained after low-dose radiotherapy plus immunotherapy. The receptor source for this set is a female donor with ovarian cancer.

This clonotype was seen more than once but under ten times. The genes are TRBV5-1 and TRBJ1-2; D remains ambiguous. The CDR3 is 14 amino acids. The ends were cut back, 4 bases at V and 0 bases at J, with 10 bases in the middle. CDR1 is SGHRS, CDR2 YFSETQ, per germline. The chain's CDR3 is CASSPSTTNYGYTF. The CDR3 DNA is TGCGCCAGCAGCCCCTCGACAACTAACTATGGCTACACCTTC.

This clonotype was recorded at least ten times. The chain has TRBV12-3 or TRBV12-4 and TRBJ2-3; TRBD2 aligns across 11 bases. The length of the CDR3 is 15 residues. With V trimmed by 6 bases and J by 4 bases, 6 bases remained unmatched. The CDR3 bases are TGTGCCAGCAGCCTTAGCGGGGGGGCCTCAGATACGCAGTATTTT. This codes for CASSLSGGASDTQYF.

This clonotype was counted many times. The chain has TRBV2 and TRBJ2-4, with D possibly TRBD2 on 6 matching bases. V shed 6 bases and J shed 3 bases, with 15 bases lying between them. CDR1 SNHLY and CDR2 FYNNEI come from the germline V gene. The CDR3 runs 15 residues. The CDR3 DNA is TGTGCCAGCAGGGGACTGGGAGACGTCAAAAACATTCAGTACTTC. It translates to CASRGLGDVKNIQYF.

This clonotype was observed many times. V usage is TRBV28 and J usage is TRBJ2-3; TRBD1 matches at 9 bases. The CDR3 runs 17 residues. The junction had 9 bases not matched to a gene; V was cut back by 1 base and J by 4 bases. Germline V gives CDR1 MDHEN, CDR2 SYDVKM. As DNA, the CDR3 is TGTGCCAGCAGTTTATTCCGGGACAGGGATAGAGCAGATACGCAGTATTTT. Translating gives CASSLFRDRDRADTQYF.

This clonotype appeared many times. The rearrangement uses TRBV29-1 and TRBJ2-4, with D perhaps TRBD1 (5 bases). The CDR3 sequence is 13 residues long. Per germline, CDR1 SQVTM and CDR2 ANQGSEA. V was trimmed by 3 bases and J by 1 base, leaving 7 bases between them. The CDR3 region is CSVDAGAKNIQYF. CDR3 nucleotide sequence: TGCAGCGTTGATGCAGGGGCCAAAAACATTCAGTACTTC.

The chain combines TRBV28 with TRBJ2-7; D is tentatively TRBD1 or TRBD2 (5 bases each). Deletions cut 5 bases from V and 5 bases from J, with 16 bases between. The length of the CDR3 is 14 residues. The V gene's germline CDR1 is MDHEN and CDR2 SYDVKM. CDR3 nucleotide sequence: TGTGCCAGCAGTATTCAGGGAGCTGTCAACGAGCAGTACTTC. This codes for CASSIQGAVNEQYF. The whole variable domain, filled in from reference TRBV28 and TRBJ2-7, reads DVKVTQSSRYLVKRTGEKVFLECVQDMDHENMFWYRQDPGLGLRLIYFSYDVKMKEKGDIPEGYSVSREKKERFSLILESASTNQTSMYLCASSIQGAVNEQYFGPGTRLTVT.

This clonotype occurred many times. The chain couples TRBV4-1 to TRBJ1-6, with D perhaps matching TRBD1 (5 bases). V was pared by 0 bases and J by 7 bases, with 19 bases between. CDR1 and CDR2 from the germline V gene are MGHRA and YSYEKL. The CDR3 is made up of 18 amino acids. The CDR3 loop is CASSQDPGLIDGNSPLHF. DNA for the CDR3: TGCGCCAGCAGCCAAGATCCGGGACTTATAGATGGCAATTCACCCCTCCACTTT.

In this sample, this clonotype turned up a few times. The gene calls are TRBV15 and TRBJ2-5; 10 bases align to TRBD2. The CDR3 extends over 17 amino acids. CDR1 is LNHNV and CDR2 is YYDKDF in the germline V gene (reference sequence). V shed 0 bases and J 2 bases; nucleotides not matched to a gene: 6. Written as DNA, the CDR3 is TGTGCCACCAGCAGAGATACACTAGCGGGAATTCAAGAGACCCAGTACTTC. It codes for CATSRDTLAGIQETQYF.

This clonotype was counted many times. The chain couples TRBV20-1 to TRBJ1-1; TRBD1 matches at 8 bases. Germline assignment: CDR1 DFQATT and CDR2 SNEGSKA (reference sequence). This CDR3 has 15 amino acids. Trimming at V came to 1 base and at J to 3 bases, leaving 7 bases not matched to a gene. The CDR3 DNA follows: TGCAGTGCTAGAGGTCCGACAGGGGAATACACTGAAGCTTTCTTT. Its protein product is CSARGPTGEYTEAFF.

The rearrangement uses TRBV5-1 and TRBJ2-7, with 9 positions matching TRBD1. The CDR3 spans 15 residues. Germline-derived CDR1 and CDR2 are SGHRS and YFSETQ. V trimming: 3 bases; J trimming: 4 bases; junction bases outside the gene matches: 8. CDR3 residues: CASSSATGGLYEQYF. In DNA form, the CDR3 reads TGCGCCAGCAGCTCCGCCACAGGGGGCCTTTACGAGCAGTACTTC.

Notes on this clonotype: A far larger clone is just one base off, so this is likely a read error. The chain uses TRBV13 and TRBJ2-5, with D perhaps given as TRBD1 or TRBD2 (5 bases each). CDR1 is PRHDT, CDR2 FYEKMQ, per germline (reference sequence). The CDR3 has 15 amino acids. V shed 2 bases and J shed 9 bases, with 19 bases lying between them. In nucleotides, the CDR3 is TGTGCCAGCAGCTTATCTGGGGGAGATGCGGAGTCCCAGTACTTC. Encoded protein: CASSLSGGDAESQYF.

There are many counts of this clonotype. The gene calls are TRBV7-6 and TRBJ2-1; no definite D call. V was shortened by 7 bases and J by 0 bases, with 13 bases between the two germline ends. Germline V gives CDR1 SGHVS, CDR2 FNYEAQ. The CDR3 consists of 15 residues. The CDR3 nucleotides read TGTGCCAGCACCCCATCTACGAGCTCCTACAATGAGCAGTTCTTC. This codes for CASTPSTSSYNEQFF.

This clonotype showed up many times. The chain carries TRBV3-1 and TRBJ2-5, with 11 bases that match TRBD2. CDR1 is LGHDT and CDR2 is YNNKEL in the germline V gene (reference sequence). This CDR3 has 15 residues. V lost 4 bases, J lost 2 bases, and 3 bases stayed unmatched. CDR3: CASSLRTSGQETQYF. The CDR3 DNA reads TGTGCCAGCAGCCTCCGGACTAGCGGGCAAGAGACCCAGTACTTC.

This clonotype was seen only a few times. The CDR3 loop is CSARKAGTGELFF. In DNA form, the CDR3 reads TGCAGTGCAAGAAAAGCCGGGACCGGGGAGCTGTTTTTT. The chain recombines TRBV20-1 with TRBJ2-2; unclear D gene. Germline lookup yields CDR1 DFQATT and CDR2 SNEGSKA (reference sequence). This CDR3 is built from 13 residues. The V end was cut by 6 bases, the J end by 5 bases, with 13 bases between.

Only a few counts were recorded for this clonotype. The chain carries TRBV20-1 and TRBJ2-3; D possibly matches TRBD1 or TRBD2 (5 bases each). This CDR3 spans 15 amino acids. Trimming left V 6 bases short and J 0 bases short, with 16 bases between. Germline assignment: CDR1 DFQATT and CDR2 SNEGSKA (reference sequence). This CDR3 reads CSAGARRSSTDTQYF. CDR3 nucleotides: TGCAGTGCCGGGGCGCGTCGCTCTAGCACAGATACGCAGTATTTT.

This clonotype was seen repeatedly, ten times or more. V and J are TRBV15 and TRBJ1-3; the D is unclear. Germline CDR1 reads LNHNV; CDR2 reads YYDKDF (reference sequence). V lost 6 bases and J 0 bases, leaving 6 bases between the germline ends. The CDR3 runs 13 residues. The CDR3: CATRAVSGNTIYF. The CDR3 nucleotides read TGTGCCACCAGGGCAGTCTCTGGAAACACCATATATTTT. Combining the CDR3 with reference TRBV15 and TRBJ1-3 gives the whole variable domain DAMVIQNPRYQVTQFGKPVTLSCSQTLNHNVMYWYQQKSSQAPKLLFHYYDKDFNNEADTPDNFQSRRPNTSFCFLDIRSPGLGDTAMYLCATRAVSGNTIYFGEGSWLTVV.

This clonotype has a count of ten or more. The chain combines TRBV11-2 with TRBJ2-3; the D is unclear. CDR3 length: 16 amino acids. The ends were cut back, 4 bases at V and 1 base at J, with 15 bases in the middle. Germline V gene sequence: CDR1 SGHAT, CDR2 FQNNGV. The CDR3 sequence: CASSSRPQAGTDTQYF. CDR3 bases: TGTGCCAGCAGCTCTAGACCCCAGGCAGGCACAGATACGCAGTATTTT.

There are many counts of this clonotype. The chain combines TRBV27 with TRBJ2-2; weak D call: TRBD2 (6 bases). Deletions cut 5 bases from V and 0 bases from J, with 16 bases between. The CDR3 has 17 residues. Germline values: CDR1 MNHEY, CDR2 SMNVEV (reference sequence). The CDR3 spells CASSPFGGQTNTGELFF. The DNA of the CDR3 is TGTGCCAGCAGTCCATTCGGAGGGCAGACGAACACCGGGGAGCTGTTTTTT.

This clonotype was seen repeatedly, ten times or more. The V gene is TRBV5-1, the J gene TRBJ2-2; tentative D call: TRBD2 (6 bases). Trimming stripped 1 base from V and 2 bases from J, with 12 bases between. CDR3 size: 16 residues. The germline CDR1 and CDR2 sequences are SGHRS and YFSETQ. CDR3 loop: CASSLPRTSNTGELFF. The CDR3 DNA reads TGCGCCAGCAGCTTGCCCCGCACTAGCAACACCGGGGAGCTGTTTTTT.